The clone carrying this T cell receptor beta chain turned up a few times. Its antigen is as yet unknown. These data originate in a study of cytomegalovirus exposure and HLA in healthy donors. Regarding the study as a whole: Indistinguishability led to the exclusion of some V segments, TRBV6-2 and TRBV6-3 included. Cytomegalovirus-associated status was assigned to 150 or so TCR beta chains.

60 Vbeta and 13 Jbeta primers were used in PCR. Study processing details: The authors later counted 70 million to 85 million unique TCR beta chains, 9 million to 14 million of them shared. The protocol was immunoSEQ multiplex PCR, while the TCRdb copy is restricted to in-frame clones and leaves out a portion. V and J calls and clone size come straight from that table; D and trimming were deduced from the DNA. The top ten hold less than 8.5% of the sample, which has some 99,000 clones, over 60% seen once. V was shortened by 6 bases and J by 6 bases, with 21 bases between the two germline ends. The CDR3 spans 15 residues. Germline V gives CDR1 SGDLS, CDR2 YYNGEE.

The chain carries TRBV9 and TRBJ1-1, with D tentatively TRBD1 (5 bases). Sample: PBMCs. This sequence was found in a female donor in good health and CMV-seronegative. The CDR3 loop is CASTNSGSGVAEAFF. CDR3 nucleotides: TGTGCCAGCACTAACTCGGGCTCGGGGGTAGCTGAAGCTTTCTTT.